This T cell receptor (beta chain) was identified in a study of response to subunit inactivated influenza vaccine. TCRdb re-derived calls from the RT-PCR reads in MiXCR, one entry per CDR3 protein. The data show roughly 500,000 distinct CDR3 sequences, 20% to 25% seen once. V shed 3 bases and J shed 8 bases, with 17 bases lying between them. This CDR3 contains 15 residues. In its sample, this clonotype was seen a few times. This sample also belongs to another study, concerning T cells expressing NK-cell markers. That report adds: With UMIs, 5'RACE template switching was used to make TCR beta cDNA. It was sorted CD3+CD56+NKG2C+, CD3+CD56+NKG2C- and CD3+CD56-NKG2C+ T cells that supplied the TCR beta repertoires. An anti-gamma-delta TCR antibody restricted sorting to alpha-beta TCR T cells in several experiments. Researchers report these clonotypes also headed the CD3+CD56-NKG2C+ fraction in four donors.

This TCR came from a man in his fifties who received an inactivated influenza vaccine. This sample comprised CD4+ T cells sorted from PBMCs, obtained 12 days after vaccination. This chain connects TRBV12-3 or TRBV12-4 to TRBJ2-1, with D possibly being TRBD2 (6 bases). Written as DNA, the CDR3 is TGTGCCAGCAGTTTTGGGGGGAGAAGAATCGATGAGCAGTTCTTC. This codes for CASSFGGRRIDEQFF.